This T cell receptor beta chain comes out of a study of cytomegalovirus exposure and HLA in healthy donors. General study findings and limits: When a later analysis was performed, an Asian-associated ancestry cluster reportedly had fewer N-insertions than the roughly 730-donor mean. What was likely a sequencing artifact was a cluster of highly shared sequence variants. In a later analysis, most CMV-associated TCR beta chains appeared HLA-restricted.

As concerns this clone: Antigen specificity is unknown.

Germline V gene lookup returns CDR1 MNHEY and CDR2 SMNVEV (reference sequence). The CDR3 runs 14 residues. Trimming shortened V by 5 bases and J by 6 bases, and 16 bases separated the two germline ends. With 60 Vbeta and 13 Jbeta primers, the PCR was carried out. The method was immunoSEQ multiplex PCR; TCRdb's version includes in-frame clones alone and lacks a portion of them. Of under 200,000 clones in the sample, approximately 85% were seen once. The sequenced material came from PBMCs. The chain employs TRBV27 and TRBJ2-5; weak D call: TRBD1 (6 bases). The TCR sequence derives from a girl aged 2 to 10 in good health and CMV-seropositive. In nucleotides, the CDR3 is TGTGCCAGCAGTCCTAGGACAGATAGGAAGACCCAGTACTTC. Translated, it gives CASSPRTDRKTQYF.